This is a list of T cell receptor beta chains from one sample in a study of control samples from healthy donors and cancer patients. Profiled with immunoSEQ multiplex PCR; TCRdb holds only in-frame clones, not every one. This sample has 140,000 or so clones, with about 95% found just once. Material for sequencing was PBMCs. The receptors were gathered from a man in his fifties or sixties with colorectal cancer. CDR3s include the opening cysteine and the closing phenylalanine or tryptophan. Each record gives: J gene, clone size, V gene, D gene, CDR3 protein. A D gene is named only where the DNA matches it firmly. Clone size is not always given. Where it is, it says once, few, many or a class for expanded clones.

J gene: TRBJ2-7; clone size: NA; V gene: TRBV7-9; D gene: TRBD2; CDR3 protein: CASSLGRGGHEQYF
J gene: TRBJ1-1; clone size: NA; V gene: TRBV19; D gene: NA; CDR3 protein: CASSIGSGGRANTEAFF
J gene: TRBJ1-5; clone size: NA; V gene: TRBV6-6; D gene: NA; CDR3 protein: CASSPGTFYSNQPQHF
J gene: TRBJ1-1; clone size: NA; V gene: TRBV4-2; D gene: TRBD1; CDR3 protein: CASSQEEDRRTGAFF
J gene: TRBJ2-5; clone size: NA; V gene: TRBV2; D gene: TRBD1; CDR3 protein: CASRHDRGRETQYF
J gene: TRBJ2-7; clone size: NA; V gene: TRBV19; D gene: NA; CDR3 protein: CASSDRTGVYEQYF
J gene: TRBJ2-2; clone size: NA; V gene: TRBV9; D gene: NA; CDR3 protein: CASSARGSGGELFF
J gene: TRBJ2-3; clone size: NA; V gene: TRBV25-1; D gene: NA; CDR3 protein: CASSGGTGADTQYF
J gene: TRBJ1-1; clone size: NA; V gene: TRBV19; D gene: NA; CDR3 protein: CASSIFGEGNTEAFF
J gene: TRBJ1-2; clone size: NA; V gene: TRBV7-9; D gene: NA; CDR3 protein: CASSSLQGGYTF
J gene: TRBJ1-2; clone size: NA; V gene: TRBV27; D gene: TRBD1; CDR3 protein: CASSLGQGSLYGYTF
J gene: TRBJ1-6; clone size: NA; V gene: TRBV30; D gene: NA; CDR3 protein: CAWGQTHSPLHF
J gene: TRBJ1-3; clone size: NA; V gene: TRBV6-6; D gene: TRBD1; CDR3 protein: CASREQGVSGNTIYF
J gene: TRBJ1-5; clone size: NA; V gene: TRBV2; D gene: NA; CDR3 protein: CASSRQNNQPQHF
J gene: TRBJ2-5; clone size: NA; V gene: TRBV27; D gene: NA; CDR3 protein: CASSRAVEETQYF
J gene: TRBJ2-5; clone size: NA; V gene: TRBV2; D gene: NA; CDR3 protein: CASSEGIGETQYF
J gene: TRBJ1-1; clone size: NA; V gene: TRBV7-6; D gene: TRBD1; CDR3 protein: CASSLPNQGGTEAFF
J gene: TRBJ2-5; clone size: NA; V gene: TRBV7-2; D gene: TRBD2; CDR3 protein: CASSLMASGVGETQYF
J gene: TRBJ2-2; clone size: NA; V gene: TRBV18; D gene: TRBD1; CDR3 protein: CASSPIQGTGTGELFF
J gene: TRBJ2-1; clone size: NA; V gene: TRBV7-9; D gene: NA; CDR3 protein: CASSLEDWGRSPINEQFF
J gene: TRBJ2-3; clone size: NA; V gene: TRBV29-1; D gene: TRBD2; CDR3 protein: CSVRTSGAITDTQYF
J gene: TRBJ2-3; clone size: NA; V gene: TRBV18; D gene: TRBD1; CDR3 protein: CASSPRTGGIDTQYF
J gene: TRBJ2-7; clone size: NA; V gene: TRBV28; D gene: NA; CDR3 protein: CASSFLQGRQNEQYF
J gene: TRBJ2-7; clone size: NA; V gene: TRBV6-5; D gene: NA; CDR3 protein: CASSPADKTYEQYF
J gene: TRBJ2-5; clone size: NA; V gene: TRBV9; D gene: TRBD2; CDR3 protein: CASSGGTSGSETQYF
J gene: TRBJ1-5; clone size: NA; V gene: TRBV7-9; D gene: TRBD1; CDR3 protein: CASSSTGNSNQPQHF
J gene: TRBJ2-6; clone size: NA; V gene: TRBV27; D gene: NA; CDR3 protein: CASSLGTGSGANVLTF
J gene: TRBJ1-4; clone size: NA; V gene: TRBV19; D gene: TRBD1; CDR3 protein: CASSADRDNEKLFF
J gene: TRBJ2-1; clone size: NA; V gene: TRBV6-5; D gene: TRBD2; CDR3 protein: CASSYVAGGYNEQFF
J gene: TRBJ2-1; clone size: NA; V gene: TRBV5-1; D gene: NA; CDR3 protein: CASSSMRTARGHNEQFF
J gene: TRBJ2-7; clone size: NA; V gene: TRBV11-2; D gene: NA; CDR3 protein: CASSFLGGFYEQYF
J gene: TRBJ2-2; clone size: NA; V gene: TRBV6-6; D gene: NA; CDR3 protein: CASRPGQNTGELFF
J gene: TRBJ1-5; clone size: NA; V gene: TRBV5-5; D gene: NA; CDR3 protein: CASSLGVTGSHQPQHF
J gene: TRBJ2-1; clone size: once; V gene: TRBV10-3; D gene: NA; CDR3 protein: CAISELGPEGNEQFF
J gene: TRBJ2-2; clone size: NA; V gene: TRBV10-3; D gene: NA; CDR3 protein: CAFRVGGELFF
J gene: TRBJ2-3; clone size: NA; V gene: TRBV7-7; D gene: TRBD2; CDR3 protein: CASSLIAGGSTDTQYF
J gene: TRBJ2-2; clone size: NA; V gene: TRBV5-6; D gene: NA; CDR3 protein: CASSSGRLNTGELFF